The entry below describes one T cell receptor (beta chain). This clonotype was seen a handful of times. Its antigen is currently not known. Base qualities are missing; no much larger clone stands one base away. Libraries came from multiplex PCR. The listed sequencing device is Illumina HiSeq 4000. To build TCR beta libraries, CDR3 regions were amplified by Arm-PCR using iRepertoire HTBI primers. Gel purification was performed on PCR products prior to sequencing. In the authors' own workflow: Gene usage analysis of CDR3 amino acid clonotypes used the 50 to 70 TRBV and more than 13 TRBJ segments found across samples. COPE and FqMerger were used to merge the filtered high-quality paired reads into contigs. BLAST was used to align contigs to the IMGT TRBV, TRBD and TRBJ reference genes, and CDR3 was defined following IMGT. Any clonotype with a frequency above 0.1% was counted as a highly expanded clone. Repertoire diversity was measured by Shannon entropy, and V-J evenness by the Gini coefficient. Clonotypes shared by more than one individual were considered public. Using fastp at Q25 and MiXCR, TCRdb reprocessed the public reads and kept productive beta chains. Rows are unified per CDR3 protein, each entry keeping the most common DNA and genes. The V and J calls and clone size are TCRdb's, not the authors'. The sample records roughly 450,000 distinct CDR3 sequences, roughly 23% of which are singletons. The biggest ten clones account for over 10% of the sample.

The time point label of this sample denotes: persistent/refractory GD, antithyroid drugs over 5 years with positive TRAb. RNA was extracted from PBMCs in TRIzol for both TCR sequencing and RNA sequencing. The diagnosis of Graves' disease followed American Thyroid Association guidelines. Recruitment of patients was carried out at an endocrinology department in Xi'an, China. From each patient, around 9 milliliters of peripheral blood was collected into an EDTA anticoagulant tube. PBMCs were isolated by Ficoll Paque Plus density gradient separation without further T cell sorting. RNA quality was checked with an Agilent 2100 Bioanalyzer and agarose gel, and concentration with a NanoDrop 2000. The trim is 2 bases for V and 6 bases for J, with a gap of 8 bases between the germline ends. The CDR3 contains 13 residues, cysteine and phenylalanine counted. This entry keeps only the CDR3 DNA: 39 bases, framed from base 1. The germline V gene (reference sequence) yields MNHEY for CDR1 and SMNVEV for CDR2.

The sample belongs to a study of regulatory T cells in long-lasting Graves disease (dated by TCRdb to the early 2020s). Broadly, across the study: Persistent Graves' disease meant more than 5 years of antithyroid drug treatment with TSH receptor autoantibodies that stayed positive. Peripheral blood TCR sequencing and RNA sequencing compared persistent Graves' disease patients with newly diagnosed Graves' disease patients. The study took place in China and was registered as a clinical trial. TCR sequencing covered around 13 persistent and about 20 newly diagnosed Graves' disease patients, some 35 samples in total. On average, persistent Graves' disease patients in the clinical cohort had been on antithyroid drugs for about 10 years.

What the research found in general, with its limitations: TRBV28, TRBJ1-2 and TRBJ2-5 were preferentially used in persistent disease, while TRBV20-1 and TRBJ2-1 were favored in newly diagnosed disease. Because the primary lesion, thyroid tissue, could not be accessed, the study looked at peripheral blood alone. The authors acknowledged the small sample size as a limitation that may reduce accuracy. Persistent Graves' disease patients showed lower TCR Shannon entropy and fewer highly expanded clones than newly diagnosed patients, suggesting clonal expansion. Persistent patients shared more public clonotypes among themselves (2,741) than newly diagnosed patients did (over 950). Sequencing and analysis were restricted to the TCR beta chain.

The material sequenced was peripheral blood mononuclear cells (PBMCs), taken when the disease was refractory, from a patient treated with antithyroid drugs. The V and J segments used are TRBV27 and TRBJ1-5, with an unclear D gene assignment. The TCR was taken from a female donor with Graves disease. Read as DNA, the sequence is TGTGCCAGCAGTTTAATATCAAGTCAGCCCCAGCATTTT. This translates into CASSLISSQPQHF.